Sequencing of this TCR beta chain was carried out in a study of blood T cell repertoires in COVID-19 (dated by TCRdb to the early 2020s). For the wider study: Samples covering the acute and convalescent phases of COVID-19 were provided by collaborators in the United States, Italy and Spain. The dataset comprised deeply sampled blood TCRbeta repertoires from subjects exposed to, actively infected with, or recovered from COVID-19. Where available, HLA class I and class II types were obtained from metadata supplied by the sample provider rather than from assay-based typing. Samples were obtained from the ongoing ImmuneRACE study (first 160 participants) and from approximately 1,200 subjects provided by 6 global collaborators. The sample metadata nearly always contained a de-identified subject ID, COVID-19 status, age in years and sex. The prospective study material was composed of cDNA or gDNA derived from T cells, B-cell-depleted T cells, or PBMCs. The repertoires were made available in a free public database intended to serve as a resource for research on the immune response to SARS-CoV-2.

TCRbeta CDR3 regions were amplified from genomic DNA by means of the immunoSEQ Assay, a bias-controlled multiplex PCR. The paper's data handling went like this. The number of nucleated cells in each sample was estimated by amplification of reference gene primers within the assay. To quantify the absolute abundance of each unique TCRbeta CDR3 rearrangement, sequence reads were collapsed and filtered. For each sample, productive Simpson clonality was calculated as the square root of Simpson's diversity index across productive rearrangements. TCRdb stores this immuneACCESS table with in-frame sequences only. Part of the clones is absent; in the studies checked, under half of the shortfall reflects unresolved V genes, and no reason is known for the rest. Clonal size and the V and J genes are those of that table, whereas D and trimming came from the DNA. This sample holds fewer than 350,000 clones; about 89% were observed only once. 5% to 5.5% of the sample belongs to the ten largest clones.

Trimmed from V: 0 bases; trimmed from J: 7 bases; junction bases lacking a gene match: 8. The CDR3 numbers 15 residues from cysteine through phenylalanine. Only CDR3 DNA remains: 45 bases, in frame from the first base. Per the germline V gene, MNHEY is the CDR1 and SVGAGI is the CDR2. With regard to this clone: Its target antigen remains unknown. Within one base of it there is no much larger clone, and no base qualities were kept.

Participants in the prospective study were enrolled through a virtual design, were aged roughly 18 to 90 years, and lived in roughly 24 United States geographic areas. In the prospective study, participants were assigned to cohorts based on the clinical history participants reported in a screening survey and a study questionnaire. Recovered participants in ImmuneRACE Cohort 3 were defined as having two consecutive negative NP/OP PCR tests, clearance from a healthcare professional, or resolution of symptoms. In the prospective study, mobile phlebotomists collected whole blood, serum and a nasopharyngeal or oropharyngeal swab from each participant. Participants in the prospective study had the option to provide additional blood draws and questionnaires over an approximately 2-month period. Prospective study blood samples were shipped either frozen or at room temperature before DNA extraction. Study-wide conclusions, independent of this receptor: The amount of clinical and demographic metadata varied by source and participant and was provided uncurated.

The source is a man aged 60 to 69 who had recovered from COVID-19. Sequencing input: PBMCs or T cells enriched from blood (not recorded which). In this chain, TRBV6-5 is recombined with TRBJ2-7, with TRBD1 matching 8 junction bases. The DNA reads as follows: TGTGCCAGCAGTTACTCGAGGACAGGGAGTGGTGAGCAGTACTTC. Protein translation: CASSYSRTGSGEQYF.